One and the same sample provided the 21 T cell receptor beta chains below, sequenced in a study of cytomegalovirus exposure and HLA in healthy donors (dated by TCRdb to about 2017). Library preparation employed the immunoSEQ multiplex PCR assay. For the multiplex PCR, a mixture combining 60 forward primers for TCR Vbeta segments and 13 reverse primers for TCR Jbeta segments was used. Imported from immuneACCESS, the table was reduced by TCRdb to in-frame sequences with V and J called. These copies leave out some clones; in studies compared against another copy, an unresolved V gene accounts for under half, and the cause of the remainder is not known. This sample is represented by under 250,000 clones; 82% of them were singletons. The top ten clones comprise 6% of the sample. Sequenced: PBMCs. The receptors shown here come from a man in his forties or fifties in good health and CMV-seropositive.

The genes are TRBV27 and TRBJ2-2; 7 nucleotides agree with TRBD1. The germline V gene has CDR1 MNHEY and CDR2 SMNVEV (reference sequence). Trimming cost V 6 bases and J 3 bases; bases outside gene matches: 7. This CDR3 contains 15 residues. The CDR3 protein is CASSPTGDDTGELFF. The CDR3 DNA sequence: TGTGCCAGCAGCCCCACAGGGGACGACACCGGGGAGCTGTTTTTT.

This sequence joins TRBV11-3 and TRBJ1-1, with 7 bases that match TRBD1. The CDR3 sequence is 15 residues long. The V gene's germline CDR1 is SGHNT and CDR2 YENEEA. The J segment lost 1 base and the V segment lost 4 bases, leaving 6 bases of the junction unmatched. CDR3 in DNA: TGTGCCAGCAGCTCGACAGGGTATGGGAACACTGAAGCTTTCTTT. It specifies CASSSTGYGNTEAFF.

As DNA, the CDR3 is TGTGCCAGCAGCCCCCCCGGGACAGGCGGCTCCGAGCAGTACTTC. Its translation: CASSPPGTGGSEQYF. The chain joins TRBV7-8 to TRBJ2-7, with 8 bases identical to TRBD1. This CDR3 comprises 15 residues. Germline values: CDR1 SGHVS, CDR2 FQNEAQ. Germline trimming cut 5 bases from V and 6 bases from J; bases unmatched to any gene: 12.

The J gene is TRBJ2-5, the V gene TRBV5-4; D call uncertain. CDR1 is SGHNT and CDR2 is YYREEE in the germline V gene (reference sequence). The CDR3 covers 15 residues. Deletions cut 4 bases from V and 4 bases from J, with 17 bases between. CDR3 sequence reads: CASSPPNGPRETQYF. The CDR3 nucleotides read TGTGCCAGCAGCCCCCCTAATGGGCCGAGAGAGACCCAGTACTTC.

V usage is TRBV28 and J usage is TRBJ1-1; no reliable D call. V lost 5 bases to trimming and J lost 9 bases, with 13 bases between them. CDR3 size: 12 residues. The V gene's germline CDR1 is MDHEN and CDR2 SYDVKM. The CDR3 region has the DNA TGTGCCAGCAGTCCCGCGGAGCGGCAAGCTTTCTTT. Translating it yields CASSPAERQAFF.

The chain couples TRBV11-1 to TRBJ2-4, with 8 bases matching TRBD1. Germline CDR1 reads SGHAT; CDR2 reads FQDESV (reference sequence). The CDR3 contains 15 residues. Losses at the gene ends were 1 base for V and 8 bases for J; bases not matched to a gene: 7. CDR3 sequence: CASSLGQGKTDIQYF. CDR3 nucleotide sequence: TGTGCCAGCAGCTTAGGACAGGGGAAGACGGACATTCAGTACTTC.

The rearrangement uses TRBV11-3 and TRBJ1-1; D not resolved. Germline values: CDR1 SGHNT, CDR2 YENEEA. CDR3 length equals 14 residues. The ends were cut back, 2 bases at V and 0 bases at J, with 7 bases in the middle. The CDR3 spells CASSLNGVNTEAFF. The CDR3 DNA reads TGTGCCAGCAGCTTAAACGGGGTGAACACTGAAGCTTTCTTT.

The chain links TRBV7-9 to TRBJ2-6, with D perhaps TRBD2 (6 bases). Looked up from germline, CDR1 is SEHNR and CDR2 is FQNEAQ (reference sequence). This CDR3 region has 16 residues. V lost 6 bases and J lost 7, with 19 bases in between. The CDR3 is CASSFTGSPTANVLTF. The DNA of the CDR3 is TGTGCCAGCAGTTTTACCGGGAGCCCCACAGCCAACGTCCTGACTTTC.

This chain connects TRBV27 to TRBJ2-1, with D possibly matching TRBD1 (6 bases). Germline loops: CDR1 MNHEY, CDR2 SMNVEV (reference sequence). This CDR3 spans 16 amino acids. V was shortened by 5 bases and J by 1 base, with 15 bases between the two germline ends. In DNA, the CDR3 is TGTGCCAGCAGTCCCTGGAGAGGACAGTCCTACAATGAGCAGTTCTTC. Its protein product is CASSPWRGQSYNEQFF.

The chain links TRBV18 to TRBJ2-3; 11 bases map to TRBD2. The trim removed 2 bases at V and 4 bases at J, leaving 2 bases unmatched. CDR3 length equals 15 residues. CDR1 KGHSH and CDR2 LQKENI come from the germline V gene. CDR3 bases: TGTGCCAGCTCACCAACTAGCGGGAGCCCAGATACGCAGTATTTT. It specifies CASSPTSGSPDTQYF.

The chain has TRBV7-6 and TRBJ2-7; 9 bases agree with TRBD1. The CDR3 consists of 15 residues. V was clipped by 5 bases and J by 0 bases; unmatched bases: 5. The germline CDR1 and CDR2 sequences are SGHVS and FNYEAQ. The CDR3 sequence: CASSHGQGTSYEQYF. The CDR3 region has the DNA TGTGCCAGCAGCCACGGACAGGGGACCTCCTACGAGCAGTACTTC.

CDR3 residues: CASLLRAGGTEAFF. The CDR3 region has the DNA TGTGCCAGCTTACTCAGGGCCGGGGGGACTGAAGCTTTCTTT. The rearrangement joins TRBV2 to TRBJ1-1; D perhaps matches TRBD1 (5 bases). The CDR3 loop spans 14 amino acids. V gave up 8 bases and J gave up 5 bases, with 18 bases separating them. Germline CDR1 is SNHLY and CDR2 is FYNNEI.

The rearrangement joins TRBV9 to TRBJ2-5; 10 bases line up with TRBD2. Germline CDR1 is SGDLS and CDR2 is YYNGEE. The CDR3 runs 15 residues. J was trimmed by 4 bases and V by 4 bases; bases with no gene match: 7. CDR3 protein: CASSSGLAASETQYF. In DNA, the CDR3 is TGTGCCAGCAGCTCCGGACTAGCGGCTTCAGAGACCCAGTACTTC.

This chain joins TRBV6-6 and TRBJ2-5, with D unclear. The V gene's germline CDR1 is MNHNY and CDR2 SVGAGI (reference sequence). There are 11 residues in the CDR3. V was cut by 4 bases and J by 5 bases, with 5 bases left in between. The CDR3 sequence is CASSSTETQYF. The CDR3 DNA reads TGTGCCAGCAGTTCTACGGAGACCCAGTACTTC.

The rearrangement links TRBV27 to TRBJ2-2; D unresolved. CDR1 MNHEY and CDR2 SMNVEV come from the germline V gene (reference sequence). V lost 3 bases, J lost 0 bases, and 5 bases lay in between. This CDR3 spans 14 amino acids. The CDR3 DNA sequence: TGTGCCAGCAGTTTGGCTGCGAACACCGGGGAGCTGTTTTTT. It encodes CASSLAANTGELFF.

The rearrangement uses TRBV13 and TRBJ2-7; D may be TRBD2 (5 bases). CDR1 and CDR2 from the germline V gene are PRHDT and FYEKMQ (reference sequence). This CDR3 region has 13 residues. V was trimmed by 4 bases and J by 6 bases, leaving 13 bases between them. The CDR3 DNA reads as TGTGCCAGCAGCTCTCGGACTGGGCGCGAGCAGTACGTC. Protein sequence: CASSSRTGREQYV.

The chain recombines TRBV6-5 with TRBJ2-1; possibly TRBD1 for D (6 bases). This CDR3 has 15 amino acids. V gave up 6 bases and J gave up 0 bases, with 12 bases separating them. Germline V gene sequence: CDR1 MNHEY, CDR2 SVGAGI. The CDR3 DNA is TGTGCCAGCAGAAAAGACAGGAGCTCCTACAATGAGCAGTTCTTC. It is translated as CASRKDRSSYNEQFF.

The J gene is TRBJ2-1, the V gene TRBV5-6; tentatively, D is TRBD2 (6 bases). CDR3 length equals 14 residues. Trimming pared 7 bases from V and 5 bases from J, leaving 16 bases between. Per germline, CDR1 SGHDT and CDR2 YYEEEE. The CDR3 here is CASDPGDSHNEQFF. CDR3 coding DNA: TGTGCCAGCGATCCGGGGGACTCTCACAATGAGCAGTTCTTC.

The chain joins TRBV30 to TRBJ2-7; TRBD1 matches 9 bases. The CDR3 contains 14 residues. CDR1 and CDR2 from the germline V gene are GTSNPN and SVGIG (reference sequence). V was clipped by 1 base and J by 3 bases; unmatched bases: 4. This CDR3 reads CAWSEGTGSYEQYF. The CDR3 coding sequence is TGTGCCTGGAGTGAGGGGACAGGGAGCTACGAGCAGTACTTC.

The V gene is TRBV25-1, the J gene TRBJ2-1, with D maybe TRBD2 (7 bases). Trimming removed 5 bases at V and 6 bases at J, with 17 bases between. Per germline, CDR1 MGHDK and CDR2 SYGVNS. This CDR3 is 15 amino acids long. CDR3 nucleotide sequence: TGTGCCAGCAGTCCAATGGGGAGGGGGGGCAATGAGCAGTTCTTC. The encoded protein is CASSPMGRGGNEQFF.

The genes are TRBV6-1 and TRBJ2-1; D may be TRBD1 (5 bases). Deletions cut 2 bases from V and 4 bases from J, with 15 bases between. The CDR3 is 16 residues long. Looked up from germline, CDR1 is MNHNS and CDR2 is SASEGT. This chain's CDR3 is CASSERGLEGYNEQFF. Here the CDR3 DNA reads TGTGCCAGCAGTGAAAGGGGCCTTGAAGGATACAATGAGCAGTTCTTC.